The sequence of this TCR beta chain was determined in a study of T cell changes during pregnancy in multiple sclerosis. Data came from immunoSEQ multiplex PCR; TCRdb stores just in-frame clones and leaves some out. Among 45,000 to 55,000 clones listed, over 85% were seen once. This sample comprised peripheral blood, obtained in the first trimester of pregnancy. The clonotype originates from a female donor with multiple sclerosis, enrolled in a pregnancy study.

CDR3 amino acids: CAWTMDRAGSPLHF. The CDR3, as DNA: TGTGCCTGGACCATGGACAGGGCTGGATCACCCCTCCACTTT. The chain employs TRBV30 and TRBJ1-6; 8 bases match TRBD1. V shed 4 bases, J shed 10 bases, and the junction held 9 bases outside the gene matches. There are 14 residues in the CDR3. Germline CDR1 reads GTSNPN; CDR2 reads SVGIG (reference sequence).